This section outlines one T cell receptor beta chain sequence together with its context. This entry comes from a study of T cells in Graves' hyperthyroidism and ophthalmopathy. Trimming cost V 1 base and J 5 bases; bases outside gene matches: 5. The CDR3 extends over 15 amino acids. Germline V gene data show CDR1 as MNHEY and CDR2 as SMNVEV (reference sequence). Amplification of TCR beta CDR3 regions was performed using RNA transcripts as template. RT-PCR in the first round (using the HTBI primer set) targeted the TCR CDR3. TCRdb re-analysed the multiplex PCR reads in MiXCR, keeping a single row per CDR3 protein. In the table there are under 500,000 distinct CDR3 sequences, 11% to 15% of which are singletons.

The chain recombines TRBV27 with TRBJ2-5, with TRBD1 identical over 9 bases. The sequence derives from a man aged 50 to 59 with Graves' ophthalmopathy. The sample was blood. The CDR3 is CASSLYGTGSETQYF. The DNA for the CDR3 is TGTGCCAGCAGTTTATATGGGACAGGGAGCGAGACCCAGTACTTC.